This T cell receptor (beta chain) was sequenced for a study of shared clonotypes between healthy human individuals. A deep-level run was used for the assay. When replicate PCRs were run on unsorted PBMC, they used approximately 300 ng DNA, 25,000 to 35,000 T cell genomes. Some clones are missing from TCRdb's copy, which holds only in-frame ones; the method was immunoSEQ multiplex PCR. The data show 500,000 to 650,000 clones, with around 76% seen just once and about 12% held by the top ten. All donors were healthy HIV-negative adults lacking recent acute infections or vaccinations. A few counts support this clone. Material: PBMCs. The source of this sequence is a woman in her thirties or forties in good health. Some clones in this sample may be carry-over from other donors' samples.

CDR3: CASSPPLGSGTEAFF. The CDR3 coding sequence is TGCGCCAGCAGCCCCCCCTTGGGGTCGGGCACTGAAGCTTTCTTT. The rearrangement links TRBV5-1 to TRBJ1-1, with D hard to call. CDR1 SGHRS and CDR2 YFSETQ come from the germline V gene. Trimming removed 4 bases at V and 4 bases at J, with 17 bases between. The CDR3 is 15 residues long.